One T cell receptor (beta chain) is described in this entry. Authors' analysis steps: Reference gene primer amplification in the assay estimated nucleated cell counts. The protocol was immunoSEQ multiplex PCR, while the TCRdb copy is restricted to in-frame clones and leaves out a portion. V, J and clone size derive from that table, while D and trimming were established from the DNA sequence. The data show 200,000 to 250,000 clones, about 90% seen once. The sample belongs to a study of blood T cell repertoires in COVID-19. The V end lost 4 bases, the J end lost 0 bases, and 11 bases lay between the germline ends. This CDR3 region has 15 residues. The germline V gene has CDR1 MNHEY and CDR2 SVGAGI.

The receptor was isolated from a man between 40 and 49 years old with active or convalescent COVID-19. The chain is built from TRBV6-5 and TRBJ2-3; D possibly corresponds to TRBD2 (6 bases). The sample was peripheral blood. Here the CDR3 DNA reads TGTGCCAGCAGTTCAAAGCGGGTTAGCACAGATACGCAGTATTTT. This sequence encodes CASSSKRVSTDTQYF.